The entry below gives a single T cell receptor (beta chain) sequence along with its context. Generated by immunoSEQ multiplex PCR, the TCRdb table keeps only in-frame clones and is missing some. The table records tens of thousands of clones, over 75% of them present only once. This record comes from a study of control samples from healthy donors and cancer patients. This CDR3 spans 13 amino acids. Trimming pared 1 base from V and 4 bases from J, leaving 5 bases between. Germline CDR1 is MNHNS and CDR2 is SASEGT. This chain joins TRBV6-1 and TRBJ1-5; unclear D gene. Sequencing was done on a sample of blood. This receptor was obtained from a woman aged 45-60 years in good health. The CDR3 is CASSEERNQPQHF. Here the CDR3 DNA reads TGTGCCAGCAGTGAAGAGCGGAATCAGCCCCAGCATTTT.